This passage covers 21 T cell receptor beta chains from one sample sequenced in a study of Tregs in tolerant kidney transplant recipients (dated by TCRdb to the late 2010s). Receptor amplification or capture employed the immunoSEQ multiplex PCR assay. TCRdb re-hosts the immuneACCESS table, in-frame sequences only. Its copies lack some clones; in the studies checked, an unresolved V gene accounts for under half of them, and the cause for the rest is not known. The sample table holds 14,000 to 15,000 clones, of which about 82% were seen once. Roughly 1.7% of the sample is taken by the ten largest. The sample's time point label is to be understood as: blood sample drawn before combined kidney and bone marrow transplant. The source material was Tregs from blood, sampled before the transplant. These receptors all stem from a human donor who received a combined kidney and bone marrow transplant.

The CDR3 spells CASSDRGGTGELFF. The CDR3 nucleotides read TGTGCCAGCAGTGATAGGGGAGGAACCGGGGAGCTGTTTTTT. This chain links TRBV6-4 with TRBJ2-2; possible D gene TRBD2, 6 bases. The CDR3 is made up of 14 amino acids. V lost 3 bases, J lost 5 bases, and 10 bases lay in between. In germline, CDR1 is MRHNA, CDR2 SNTAGT.

This chain connects TRBV5-1 to TRBJ2-7; 8 nucleotides match TRBD2. V was pared by 7 bases and J by 4 bases, with 10 bases of the junction left unmatched. The CDR3 loop spans 14 amino acids. Germline CDR1 is SGHRS and CDR2 is YFSETQ. CDR3 nucleotide sequence: TGCGCCAGCGGAGGCGGAGGGACTAGTTACGAGCAGTACTTC. Protein: CASGGGGTSYEQYF.

J is TRBJ2-5 and V is TRBV9, with 9 bases fitting TRBD2. V shed 3 bases and J 5 bases; nucleotides not matched to a gene: 8. Per germline, CDR1 SGDLS and CDR2 YYNGEE. CDR3 size: 15 residues. The CDR3 region has the DNA TGTGCCAGCAGCGCTTTAGCGGGAGAATGGGAGACCCAGTACTTC. Protein: CASSALAGEWETQYF.

The genes are TRBV6-5 and TRBJ1-2; D perhaps matches TRBD1 (5 bases). CDR3 length: 15 amino acids. Looked up from germline, CDR1 is MNHEY and CDR2 is SVGAGI. V was clipped by 6 bases and J by 2 bases, with 16 bases between them. For the CDR3, the DNA is TGTGCCAGCAGAGACCCGACAGTTTACAACTATGGCTACACCTTC. Translated, it gives CASRDPTVYNYGYTF.

This clone was seen a few times. This chain joins TRBV6-1 and TRBJ1-4, with a possible D match to TRBD1 (6 bases). Trimming stripped 4 bases from V and 8 bases from J, with 8 bases between. CDR3 size: 12 residues. CDR1 is MNHNS, CDR2 SASEGT, per germline. CDR3 in DNA: TGTGCCAGCAGTGTGCAGGGGGAAAAACTGTTTTTT. Amino acid sequence: CASSVQGEKLFF.

The table lists this clone with a few counts. This chain uses TRBV15 with TRBJ1-5, with 11 bases matching TRBD1. This CDR3 has 16 amino acids. Germline lookup yields CDR1 LNHNV and CDR2 YYDKDF (reference sequence). V lost 3 bases, J lost 4 bases, and 5 bases stayed unmatched. The CDR3 loop reads CATSSTGTGGNQPQHF. The DNA for the CDR3 is TGTGCCACCAGCAGTACCGGGACAGGGGGAAATCAGCCCCAGCATTTT.

The chain carries TRBV28 and TRBJ2-5, with 8 bases that match TRBD1. This CDR3 region has 14 residues. CDR1 and CDR2 from the germline V gene are MDHEN and SYDVKM. The junction had 7 bases not matched to a gene; V was cut back by 6 bases and J by 4 bases. The CDR3 bases are TGTGCCAGCAGGCCACAGGGGGTAGTAGAGACCCAGTACTTC. As protein: CASRPQGVVETQYF.

The chain couples TRBV19 to TRBJ1-5; no clear D. Between the trimmed V and J ends, which lost 7 bases and 3 bases, there was a span of 10 bases. The CDR3 covers 13 residues. CDR1 and CDR2 from the germline V gene are LNHDA and SQIVND (reference sequence). The CDR3 bases are TGTGCCAGTACCTCGGGAATCAATCAGCCCCAGCATTTT. Protein: CASTSGINQPQHF.

This clone was seen a single time. This chain links TRBV28 with TRBJ1-4; D not certain. CDR1 is MDHEN, CDR2 SYDVKM, per germline. Trimming left V 6 bases short and J 11 bases short, with 13 bases between. CDR3 length equals 12 residues. The CDR3 DNA sequence: TGTGCCAGCAGCCGAAAACTGCGGAAACTGTTTTTT. Its translation is CASSRKLRKLFF.

The gene calls are TRBV25-1 and TRBJ2-5; 9 nucleotides align to TRBD2. The CDR3 spans 13 residues. Looked up from germline, CDR1 is MGHDK and CDR2 is SYGVNS. With 4 bases clipped from V and 4 bases from J, the junction kept 1 base outside the gene matches. CDR3 bases: TGTGCCAGCAGTGCTAGCGGGACAGAGACCCAGTACTTC. Translated, it gives CASSASGTETQYF.

The sample holds a few counts of this clone. The chain joins TRBV2 to TRBJ1-1; perhaps TRBD1 as D (6 bases). Germline values: CDR1 SNHLY, CDR2 FYNNEI. The CDR3 loop spans 14 amino acids. Trimming took 9 bases from V and 6 from J, leaving 20 bases between them. The CDR3 DNA sequence: TGTGCCAGTCCCCCACAGGGAAGGGGTGCTGAAGCTTTCTTT. As protein: CASPPQGRGAEAFF.

The chain uses TRBV11-2 and TRBJ2-5; no reliable D call. The CDR3 loop spans 15 amino acids. V was trimmed by 5 bases and J by 5 bases, leaving 18 bases between them. Germline values: CDR1 SGHAT, CDR2 FQNNGV. CDR3 DNA sequence: TGTGCCAGCAGCCCGATGACAATTCAGACGGAGACCCAGTACTTC. Protein product: CASSPMTIQTETQYF.

The chain links TRBV10-3 to TRBJ2-1; D perhaps matches TRBD2 (5 bases). Looked up from germline, CDR1 is ENHRY and CDR2 is SYGVKD. This CDR3 is 16 amino acids long. The V end was cut by 4 bases, the J end by 6 bases, with 19 bases between. The CDR3 loop is CAISGSAVASLNEQFF. In DNA, the CDR3 is TGTGCCATCAGTGGCTCGGCGGTAGCGTCCCTCAATGAGCAGTTCTTC.

The V gene is TRBV19, the J gene TRBJ1-1, with 7 bases that match TRBD1. The length of the CDR3 is 13 residues. V dropped 9 bases and J dropped 0; count of bases not matched to a gene: 4. Germline-derived CDR1 and CDR2 are LNHDA and SQIVND (reference sequence). CDR3 DNA sequence: TGTGCCAGCTGGGGACAGATGAACACTGAAGCTTTCTTT. Its translation is CASWGQMNTEAFF.

This clone has more than one count but fewer than ten. CDR3 loop: CASSLAGQQETQYF. CDR3 sequence (DNA): TGCGCCAGCAGCTTGGCCGGACAGCAAGAGACCCAGTACTTC. The rearrangement joins TRBV5-1 to TRBJ2-5, with D possibly TRBD1 on 6 matching bases. Germline V CDR1 and CDR2: SGHRS, YFSETQ. Trimming removed 0 bases at V and 2 bases at J, with 8 bases between. CDR3 length: 14 amino acids.

This chain uses TRBV27 with TRBJ2-7; 8 nucleotides align to TRBD1. Germline loops: CDR1 MNHEY, CDR2 SMNVEV (reference sequence). The J segment lost 0 bases and the V segment lost 6 bases, leaving 4 bases of the junction unmatched. This CDR3 spans 14 amino acids. The DNA of the CDR3 is TGTGCCAGCAGACAGGGGGACTTCTCCTACGAGCAGTACTTC. Translation: CASRQGDFSYEQYF.

This clone was seen a few times. The chain employs TRBV15 and TRBJ2-2; the D gene is possibly TRBD1 (5 bases). Germline loops: CDR1 LNHNV, CDR2 YYDKDF (reference sequence). Trimming took 4 bases from V and 7 from J, leaving 13 bases between them. The CDR3 is 14 amino acids. The CDR3 nucleotides are TGTGCCACCAGCACCAGGGTCACGGGCGGGGAGCTGTTTTTT. Translating it yields CATSTRVTGGELFF. The full variable domain, completed using reference TRBV15 and TRBJ2-2, is DAMVIQNPRYQVTQFGKPVTLSCSQTLNHNVMYWYQQKSSQAPKLLFHYYDKDFNNEADTPDNFQSRRPNTSFCFLDIRSPGLGDTAMYLCATSTRVTGGELFFGEGSRLTVL.

The CDR3 spells CASSPIPGQGNTEAFF. The DNA for the CDR3 is TGTGCCAGCAGTCCAATACCAGGACAGGGTAACACTGAAGCTTTCTTT. The chain carries TRBV27 and TRBJ1-1, with 8 nucleotides matching TRBD1. This CDR3 has 16 residues. J lost 2 bases, V lost 5 bases, and 10 bases had no gene match. Germline assignment: CDR1 MNHEY and CDR2 SMNVEV (reference sequence).

The genes are TRBV5-1 and TRBJ2-7; D may be TRBD2 (6 bases). The CDR3 runs to 19 residues. Deletions cut 0 bases from V and 3 bases from J, with 25 bases between. Germline assignment: CDR1 SGHRS and CDR2 YFSETQ. This chain's CDR3 is CASSLGFKTNVPGDYEQYF. CDR3 nucleotides: TGCGCCAGCAGCTTGGGCTTCAAAACAAACGTACCGGGGGACTACGAGCAGTACTTC.

The chain is built from TRBV7-2 and TRBJ2-2, with TRBD2 matching over 7 bases. The CDR3 has 17 amino acids. Germline CDR1 is SGHTA and CDR2 is FQGNSA. The J segment lost 3 bases and the V segment lost 5 bases, leaving 12 bases of the junction unmatched. CDR3 in DNA: TGTGCCAGCAGCGGGAGGGTGAGGACACTCTACACCGGGGAGCTGTTTTTT. Translation: CASSGRVRTLYTGELFF.

The chain is built from TRBV10-2 and TRBJ2-3; possibly TRBD2 for D (6 bases). The V and J ends lost 6 bases and 5 bases respectively, with 15 bases between them. The CDR3 is 14 amino acids. Germline assignment: CDR1 WSHSY and CDR2 SAAADI. Here the CDR3 reads CASRGEDYQDTQYF. For the CDR3, the DNA is TGCGCCAGCAGGGGTGAGGACTATCAAGATACGCAGTATTTT.